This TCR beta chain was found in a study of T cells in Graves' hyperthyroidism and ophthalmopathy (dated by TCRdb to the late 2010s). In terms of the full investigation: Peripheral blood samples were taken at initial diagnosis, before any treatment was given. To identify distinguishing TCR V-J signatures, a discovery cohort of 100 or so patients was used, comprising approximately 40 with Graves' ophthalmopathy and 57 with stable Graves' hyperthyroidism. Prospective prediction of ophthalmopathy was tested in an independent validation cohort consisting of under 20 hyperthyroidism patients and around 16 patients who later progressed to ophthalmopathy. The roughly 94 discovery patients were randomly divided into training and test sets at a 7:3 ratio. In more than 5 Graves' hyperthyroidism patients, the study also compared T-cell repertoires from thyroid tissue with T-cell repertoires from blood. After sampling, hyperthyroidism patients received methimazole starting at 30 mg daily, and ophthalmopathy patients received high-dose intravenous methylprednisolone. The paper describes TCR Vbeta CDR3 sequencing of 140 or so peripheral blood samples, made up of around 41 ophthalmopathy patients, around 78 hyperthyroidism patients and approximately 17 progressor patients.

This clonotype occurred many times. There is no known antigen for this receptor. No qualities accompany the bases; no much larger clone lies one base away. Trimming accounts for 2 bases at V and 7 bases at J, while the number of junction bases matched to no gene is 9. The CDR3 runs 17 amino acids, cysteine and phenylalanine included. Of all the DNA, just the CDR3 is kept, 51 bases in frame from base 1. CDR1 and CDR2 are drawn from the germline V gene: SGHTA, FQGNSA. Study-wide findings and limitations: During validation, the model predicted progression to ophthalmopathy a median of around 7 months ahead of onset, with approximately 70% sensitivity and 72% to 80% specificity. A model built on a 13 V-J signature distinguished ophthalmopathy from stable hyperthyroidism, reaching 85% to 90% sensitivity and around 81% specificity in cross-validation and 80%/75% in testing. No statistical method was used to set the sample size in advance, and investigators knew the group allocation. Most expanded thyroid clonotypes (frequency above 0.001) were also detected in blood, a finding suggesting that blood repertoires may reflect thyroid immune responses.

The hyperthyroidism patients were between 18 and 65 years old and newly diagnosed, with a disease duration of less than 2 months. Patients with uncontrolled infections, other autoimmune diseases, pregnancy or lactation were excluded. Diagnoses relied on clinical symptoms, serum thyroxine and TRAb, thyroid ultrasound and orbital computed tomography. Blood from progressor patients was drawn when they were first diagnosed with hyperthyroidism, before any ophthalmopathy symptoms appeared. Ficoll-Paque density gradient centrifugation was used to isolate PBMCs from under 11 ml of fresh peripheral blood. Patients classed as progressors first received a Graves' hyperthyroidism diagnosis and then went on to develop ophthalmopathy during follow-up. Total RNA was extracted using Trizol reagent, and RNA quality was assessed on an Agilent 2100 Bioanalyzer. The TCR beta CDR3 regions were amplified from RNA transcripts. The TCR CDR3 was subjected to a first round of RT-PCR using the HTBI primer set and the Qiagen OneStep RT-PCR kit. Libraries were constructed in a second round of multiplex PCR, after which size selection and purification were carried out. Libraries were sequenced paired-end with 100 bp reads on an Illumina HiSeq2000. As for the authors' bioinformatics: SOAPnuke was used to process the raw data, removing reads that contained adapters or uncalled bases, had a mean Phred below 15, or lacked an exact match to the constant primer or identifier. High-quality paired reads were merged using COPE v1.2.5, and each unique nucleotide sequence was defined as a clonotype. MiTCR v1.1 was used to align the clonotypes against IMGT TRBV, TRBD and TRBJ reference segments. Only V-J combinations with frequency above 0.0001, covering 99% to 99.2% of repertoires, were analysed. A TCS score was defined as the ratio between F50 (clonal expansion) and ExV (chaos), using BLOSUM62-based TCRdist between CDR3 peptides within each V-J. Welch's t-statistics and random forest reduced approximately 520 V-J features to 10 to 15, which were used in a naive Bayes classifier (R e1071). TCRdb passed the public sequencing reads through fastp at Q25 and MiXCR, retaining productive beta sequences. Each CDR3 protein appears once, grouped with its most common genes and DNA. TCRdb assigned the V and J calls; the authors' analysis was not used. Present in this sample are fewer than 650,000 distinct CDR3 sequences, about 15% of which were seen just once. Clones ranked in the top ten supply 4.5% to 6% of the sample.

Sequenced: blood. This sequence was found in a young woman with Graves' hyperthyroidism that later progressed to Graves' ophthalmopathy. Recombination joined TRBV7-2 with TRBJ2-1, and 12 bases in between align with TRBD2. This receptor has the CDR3 CASSLSPLAGGLNEQFF. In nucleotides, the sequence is TGTGCCAGCAGCTTATCGCCCCTAGCGGGAGGGTTAAATGAGCAGTTCTTC.